The next 9 T cell receptor beta chains were all read from a single sample in a study of blood T cell repertoires in COVID-19. Measured with immunoSEQ multiplex PCR; TCRdb has only the in-frame clones, and not every one. Of about 190,000 clones in the sample, more than 75% were seen once. Sequenced material: peripheral blood. The receptors were sampled from a man aged 35-49 years with active or convalescent COVID-19.

The genes are TRBV19 and TRBJ1-5; D uncertain. V gave up 7 bases and J gave up 2 bases, with 15 bases separating them. CDR3 length equals 15 residues. Per the germline V gene, CDR1 is LNHDA and CDR2 is SQIVND (reference sequence). CDR3: CASTTFQSGNQPQHF. The CDR3 DNA follows: TGTGCCAGTACCACATTTCAGTCTGGCAATCAGCCCCAGCATTTT.

This chain uses TRBV11-2 with TRBJ2-3; possible D gene TRBD1, 6 bases. Germline V gives CDR1 SGHAT, CDR2 FQNNGV. The CDR3 extends over 18 amino acids. The ends were cut back, 5 bases at V and 0 bases at J, with 21 bases in the middle. CDR3 DNA: TGTGCCAGCAGCCGCCCTACCCTCGGAAGGGGGAGCACAGATACGCAGTATTTT. Translated: CASSRPTLGRGSTDTQYF.

V gene TRBV24-1 combines with J gene TRBJ1-1; D gene unclear. Germline V CDR1 and CDR2: KGHDR, SFDVKD. The length of the CDR3 is 13 residues. Trimming stripped 5 bases from V and 4 bases from J, with 10 bases between. The CDR3 protein is CATSARSTTEAFF. DNA for the CDR3: TGTGCCACCAGTGCCAGGTCCACCACTGAAGCTTTCTTT.

This chain uses TRBV5-1 with TRBJ2-5; D is undetermined. Germline lookup yields CDR1 SGHRS and CDR2 YFSETQ. This CDR3 is built from 16 residues. Trimming shortened V by 4 bases and J by 4 bases, and 20 bases separated the two germline ends. As DNA, the CDR3 is TGCGCCAGCAGCCTTCAGCCCCCGGGTTTTGGAGAGACCCAGTACTTC. It codes for CASSLQPPGFGETQYF.

The chain joins TRBV11-3 to TRBJ2-7; D is undetermined. This CDR3 region has 16 residues. Trimming cost V 1 base and J 0 bases, with 13 bases left between them. Germline V gene data show CDR1 as SGHNT and CDR2 as YENEEA. The CDR3 DNA follows: TGTGCCAGCAGCTTAGCTAGTGGCCTCCCCTCCTACGAGCAGTACTTC. Encoded protein: CASSLASGLPSYEQYF. The variable domain in full, with the rest retrieved from reference TRBV11-3 and TRBJ2-7, is EAGVVQSPRYKIIEKKQPVAFWCNPISGHNTLYWYLQNLGQGPELLIRYENEEAVDDSQLPKDRFSAERLKGVDSTLKIQPAELGDSAVYLCASSLASGLPSYEQYFGPGTRLTVT.

This chain links TRBV12-3 or TRBV12-4 with TRBJ2-1; D uncertain. CDR3 length equals 13 residues. Trimming pared 4 bases from V and 5 bases from J, leaving 9 bases between. CDR3 DNA sequence: TGTGCCAGCAGTTGGCGGAGTGACAATGAGCAGTTCTTC. Translation: CASSWRSDNEQFF.

This clone appeared a few times. CDR3 residues: CASSARTALTDTQYF. CDR3 DNA sequence: TGTGCCAGTAGTGCTCGGACAGCGTTAACAGATACGCAGTATTTT. This sequence joins TRBV19 and TRBJ2-3; weak D call: TRBD1 (6 bases). The CDR3 length is 15 residues. Germline V CDR1 and CDR2: LNHDA, SQIVND (reference sequence). The ends were cut back, 5 bases at V and 3 bases at J, with 15 bases in the middle.

This rearrangement joins TRBV6-5 to TRBJ2-7, with 10 bases that match TRBD1. V was clipped by 8 bases and J by 4 bases; unmatched bases: 2. Germline loops: CDR1 MNHEY, CDR2 SVGAGI. The CDR3 spans 12 residues. The chain's CDR3 is CASAGQGYEQYF. The CDR3 DNA reads as TGTGCCAGCGCGGGACAGGGGTACGAGCAGTACTTC.

This chain connects TRBV6-1 to TRBJ2-7, with TRBD1 matching 9 bases. This CDR3 contains 14 residues. With 3 bases clipped from V and 2 bases from J, the junction kept 2 bases outside the gene matches. The germline gives CDR1 MNHNS, CDR2 SASEGT. CDR3 region: CASSERDRAYEQYF. The CDR3 nucleotides read TGTGCCAGCAGTGAGCGGGACAGGGCCTACGAGCAGTACTTC.